The clone carrying this T cell receptor (beta chain) was recorded only once. Its antigen is unidentified. These data originate in a study of shared clonotypes between healthy human individuals. Findings and caveats of the study: Non-shared clonotypes showed lower generation probabilities than clonotypes common to all four donors.

HIV-negative, healthy adults without recent acute infections or vaccinations were the donors. Germline-derived CDR1 and CDR2 are LNHDA and SQIVND (reference sequence). The CDR3 spans 16 residues. Between the trimmed V and J ends, which lost 7 bases and 5 bases, there was a span of 20 bases. It was across several immunoSEQ plates that each subset's genomic DNA was evenly split. The repertoire was sequenced with immunoSEQ multiplex PCR; TCRdb's copy has only in-frame clones and lacks some. Of roughly 2.5 million clones in the sample, 85% to 95% were seen once. Sequences were obtained from naive CD4+ T cells sorted from blood. Indicated subset: CD45RA+ positively selected. The source is a man younger than 35 in good health. The gene calls are TRBV19 and TRBJ2-2, with D maybe TRBD2 (7 bases). The CDR3 DNA follows: TGTGCCAGTACCATAGGGGGGGTTACTAGGACCGGGGAGCTGTTTTTT. Its protein product is CASTIGGVTRTGELFF.